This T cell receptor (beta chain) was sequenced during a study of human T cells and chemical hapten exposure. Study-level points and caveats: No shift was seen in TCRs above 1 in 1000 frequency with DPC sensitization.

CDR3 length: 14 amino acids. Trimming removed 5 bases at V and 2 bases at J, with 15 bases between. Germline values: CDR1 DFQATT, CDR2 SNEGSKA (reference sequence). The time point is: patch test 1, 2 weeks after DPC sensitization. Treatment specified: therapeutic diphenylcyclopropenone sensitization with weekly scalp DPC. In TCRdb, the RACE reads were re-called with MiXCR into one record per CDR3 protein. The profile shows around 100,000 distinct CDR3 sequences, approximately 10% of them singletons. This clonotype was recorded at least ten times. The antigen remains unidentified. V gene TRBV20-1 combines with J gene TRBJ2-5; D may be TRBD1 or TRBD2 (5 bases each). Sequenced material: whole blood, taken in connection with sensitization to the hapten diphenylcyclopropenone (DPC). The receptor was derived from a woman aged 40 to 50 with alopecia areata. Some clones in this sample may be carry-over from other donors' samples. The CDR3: CSAPQHGAQETQYF. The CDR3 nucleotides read TGCAGTGCTCCACAACACGGGGCACAAGAGACCCAGTACTTC.